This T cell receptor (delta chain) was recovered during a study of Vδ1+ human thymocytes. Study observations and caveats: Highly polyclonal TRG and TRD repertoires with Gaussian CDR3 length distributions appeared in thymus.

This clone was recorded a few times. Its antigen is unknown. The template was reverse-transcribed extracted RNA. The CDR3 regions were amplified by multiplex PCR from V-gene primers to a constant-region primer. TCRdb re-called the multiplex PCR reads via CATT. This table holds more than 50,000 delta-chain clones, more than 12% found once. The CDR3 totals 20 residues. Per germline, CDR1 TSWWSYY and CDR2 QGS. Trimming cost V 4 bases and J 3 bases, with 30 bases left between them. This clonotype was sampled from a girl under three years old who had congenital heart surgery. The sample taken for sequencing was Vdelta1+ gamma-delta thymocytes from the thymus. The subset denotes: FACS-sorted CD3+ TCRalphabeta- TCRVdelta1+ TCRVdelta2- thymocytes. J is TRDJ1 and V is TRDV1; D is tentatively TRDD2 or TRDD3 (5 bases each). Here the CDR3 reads CALGGFTPSPLLVYSDKLIF. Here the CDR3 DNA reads TGTGCTCTTGGGGGATTCACTCCTTCTCCCCTACTGGTTTACTCCGATAAACTCATCTTT.